This T cell receptor beta chain was identified in a study of T cell changes during pregnancy in multiple sclerosis. The CDR3 has 12 residues. Trimming took 10 bases from V and 8 from J; bases not matched to a gene: 8. The germline V gene has CDR1 SNHLY and CDR2 FYNNEI. Some clones are missing from TCRdb's copy, which holds only in-frame ones; the method was immunoSEQ multiplex PCR. The sample has 60,000 or so clones; roughly 87% are singletons. The receptor was derived from a female donor in good health, enrolled as a control in a pregnancy study. The sample was peripheral blood, taken in the second trimester of pregnancy. The gene calls are TRBV2 and TRBJ1-2; 9 bases are a match to TRBD1. As DNA, the CDR3 is TGTGCCAAAAACAGGGGGCCCGAAGGCTACACCTTC. Translated, it gives CAKNRGPEGYTF.